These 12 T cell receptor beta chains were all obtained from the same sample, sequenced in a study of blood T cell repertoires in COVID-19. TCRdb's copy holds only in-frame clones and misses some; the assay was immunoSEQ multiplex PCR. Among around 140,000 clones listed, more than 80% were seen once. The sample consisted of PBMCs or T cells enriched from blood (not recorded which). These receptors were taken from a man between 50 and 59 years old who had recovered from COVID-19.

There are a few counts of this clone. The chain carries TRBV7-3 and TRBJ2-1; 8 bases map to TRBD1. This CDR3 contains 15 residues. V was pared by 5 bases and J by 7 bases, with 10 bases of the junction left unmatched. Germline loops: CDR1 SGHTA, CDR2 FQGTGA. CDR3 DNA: TGTGCCAGCAGCGCCAGAGGACAGGGTATGAATGAGCAGTTCTTC. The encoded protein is CASSARGQGMNEQFF.

CDR3 residues: CASSQEGRGDTGELFF. CDR3 coding DNA: TGTGCCAGCAGCCAAGAGGGCAGGGGTGACACCGGGGAGCTGTTTTTT. This chain joins TRBV14 and TRBJ2-2, with a weak D call TRBD1 (6 bases). Trimming took 0 bases from V and 3 from J, leaving 11 bases between them. Germline V gene sequence: CDR1 SGHDN, CDR2 FVKESK. The CDR3 extends over 16 amino acids.

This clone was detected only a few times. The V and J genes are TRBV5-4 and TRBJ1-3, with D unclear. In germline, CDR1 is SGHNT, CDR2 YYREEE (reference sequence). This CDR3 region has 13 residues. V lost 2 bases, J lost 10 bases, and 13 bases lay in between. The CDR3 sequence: CASSFSREATIYF. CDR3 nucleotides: TGTGCCAGCAGCTTTAGTCGGGAGGCAACCATATATTTT.

The CDR3 DNA reads as TGCGCCAGCAGCTTGGACCGACAAAGGACCTTC. This sequence encodes CASSLDRQRTF. The chain combines TRBV5-1 with TRBJ1-2; no reliable D call. The CDR3 length is 11 residues. V lost 0 bases and J lost 14, with 11 bases in between. Germline loops: CDR1 SGHRS, CDR2 YFSETQ.

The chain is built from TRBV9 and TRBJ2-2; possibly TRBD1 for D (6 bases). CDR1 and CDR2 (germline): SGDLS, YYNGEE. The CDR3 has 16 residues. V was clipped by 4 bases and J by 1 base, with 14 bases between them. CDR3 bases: TGTGCCAGCAGCCAAAGACCGGGACAGAACACCGGGGAGCTGTTTTTT. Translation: CASSQRPGQNTGELFF.

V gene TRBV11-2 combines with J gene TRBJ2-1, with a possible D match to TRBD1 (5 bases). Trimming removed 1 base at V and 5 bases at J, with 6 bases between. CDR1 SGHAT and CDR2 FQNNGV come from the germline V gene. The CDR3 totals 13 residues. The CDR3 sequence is CASSLGQNNEQFF. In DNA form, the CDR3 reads TGTGCCAGCAGCTTAGGACAGAACAATGAGCAGTTCTTC.

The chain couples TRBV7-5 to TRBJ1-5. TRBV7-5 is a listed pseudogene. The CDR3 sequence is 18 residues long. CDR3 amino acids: CVRSFHYRPRAANQPQHF. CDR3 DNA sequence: TGTGTCAGAAGCTTCCACTATCGACCGAGGGCAGCTAATCAGCCCCAGCATTTT.

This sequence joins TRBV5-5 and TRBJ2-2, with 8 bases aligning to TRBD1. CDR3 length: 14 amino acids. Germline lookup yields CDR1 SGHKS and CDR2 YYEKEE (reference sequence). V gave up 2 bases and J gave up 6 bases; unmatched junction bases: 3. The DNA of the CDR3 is TGTGCCAGCAGCTTTCAGGGGGCGTCCGGGGAGCTGTTTTTT. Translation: CASSFQGASGELFF.

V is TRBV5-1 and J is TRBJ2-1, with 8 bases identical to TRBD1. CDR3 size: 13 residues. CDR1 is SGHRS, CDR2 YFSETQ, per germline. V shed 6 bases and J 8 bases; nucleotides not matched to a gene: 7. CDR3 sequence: CASIPTGADEQFF. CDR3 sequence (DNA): TGCGCCAGCATCCCGACAGGGGCGGATGAGCAGTTCTTC.

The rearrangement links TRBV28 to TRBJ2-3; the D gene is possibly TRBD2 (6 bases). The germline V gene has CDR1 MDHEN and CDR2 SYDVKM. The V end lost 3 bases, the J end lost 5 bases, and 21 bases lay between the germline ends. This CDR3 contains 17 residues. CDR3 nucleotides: TGTGCCAGCAGTTTTTCTACGGCGGGCCTCGGGGGAGATACGCAGTATTTT. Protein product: CASSFSTAGLGGDTQYF.

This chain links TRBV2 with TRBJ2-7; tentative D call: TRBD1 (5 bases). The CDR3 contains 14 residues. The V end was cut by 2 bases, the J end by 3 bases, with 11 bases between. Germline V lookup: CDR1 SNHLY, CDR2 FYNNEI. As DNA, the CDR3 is TGTGCCAGCAGTGAAAGGGGTGGCATCTACGAGCAGTACTTC. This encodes CASSERGGIYEQYF.

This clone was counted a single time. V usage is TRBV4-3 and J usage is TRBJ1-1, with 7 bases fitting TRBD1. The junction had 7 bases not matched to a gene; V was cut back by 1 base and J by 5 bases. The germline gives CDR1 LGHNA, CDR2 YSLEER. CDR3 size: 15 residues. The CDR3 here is CASSQGDRAITEAFF. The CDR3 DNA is TGCGCCAGCAGCCAAGGTGACAGGGCCATAACTGAAGCTTTCTTT.